Listed below are T cell receptor beta chains from one sample, sequenced in a study. TCRdb re-derived calls from the 5' RACE reads in MiXCR, one entry per CDR3 protein. The table records 9,000 to 10,000 distinct CDR3 sequences, around 15% of them present only once. Sequenced sample: Tregs sorted from blood. The receptors here all came from a female donor with breast cancer. Each CDR3 is given without its conserved first and last residue. Fields, in order: J gene, V gene, CDR3 protein.

j_gene: TRBJ1-3
v_gene: TRBV5-1
CDR3aa: ASSLEGNTIY

j_gene: TRBJ2-1
v_gene: TRBV5-1
CDR3aa: ASSARGALADEQF

j_gene: TRBJ1-5
v_gene: TRBV6-5
CDR3aa: ASSLRDRHQPQH

j_gene: TRBJ2-7
v_gene: TRBV7-2
CDR3aa: ASSLVGVGEQY

j_gene: TRBJ2-7
v_gene: TRBV7-9
CDR3aa: ASSLRTFEQY

j_gene: TRBJ2-7
v_gene: TRBV28
CDR3aa: ASSLRGAGAYEQY

j_gene: TRBJ1-1
v_gene: TRBV9
CDR3aa: ASSTTGGNTEAF

j_gene: TRBJ1-4
v_gene: TRBV24-1
CDR3aa: ATSDRTGEKLF

j_gene: TRBJ2-5
v_gene: TRBV4-1
CDR3aa: ASSFTLRETQY

j_gene: TRBJ2-5
v_gene: TRBV9
CDR3aa: ASSQGTSGRETQY

j_gene: TRBJ2-5
v_gene: TRBV28
CDR3aa: ASSSPAQETQY

j_gene: TRBJ2-7
v_gene: TRBV7-6
CDR3aa: ASTPDRGGEQY

j_gene: TRBJ2-6
v_gene: TRBV9
CDR3aa: ASSVYSGANVLT

j_gene: TRBJ1-1
v_gene: TRBV28
CDR3aa: ASTGVTEAF

j_gene: TRBJ2-5
v_gene: TRBV7-2
CDR3aa: ASSRGTSRSETQY

j_gene: TRBJ1-1
v_gene: TRBV24-1
CDR3aa: ATSDHWTGEAF

j_gene: TRBJ2-3
v_gene: TRBV19
CDR3aa: ASSPSSGTDTQY

j_gene: TRBJ2-1
v_gene: TRBV19
CDR3aa: ASSDAGTSGREEQF

j_gene: TRBJ2-3
v_gene: TRBV28
CDR3aa: ASGLWADTQY

j_gene: TRBJ2-7
v_gene: TRBV7-9
CDR3aa: ASSLAGWNYEQY

j_gene: TRBJ1-1
v_gene: TRBV27
CDR3aa: ASRKTLGGYTEAF

j_gene: TRBJ1-1
v_gene: TRBV2
CDR3aa: ASKRRGMDTEAF

j_gene: TRBJ2-7
v_gene: TRBV3-1
CDR3aa: ASSLGLWNTYEQY

j_gene: TRBJ1-5
v_gene: TRBV24-1
CDR3aa: ATSARGGSNQPQH

j_gene: TRBJ1-1
v_gene: TRBV7-2
CDR3aa: ASTLWGEAF

j_gene: TRBJ1-6
v_gene: TRBV5-1
CDR3aa: ASSRQAATNNSPLH

j_gene: TRBJ1-1
v_gene: TRBV28
CDR3aa: ASSGRPPKDTEAF

j_gene: TRBJ2-1
v_gene: TRBV24-1
CDR3aa: ATSDLLSSGGYNEQF

j_gene: TRBJ2-3
v_gene: TRBV20-1
CDR3aa: SAPESSTDTQY